The present entry profiles one T cell receptor (beta chain) with its context. Its antigen is not known. This entry is derived from a study of T cells after yellow fever vaccination. For the study at large: Preparing low-cell-number fractions relied on SMART-Seq v4 Ultra Low Input.

TCRdb re-called the 5' RACE reads through MiXCR, storing one row per CDR3 protein. The sample holds some 350,000 distinct CDR3 sequences, 8.7% seen once. Trimming pared 4 bases from V and 7 bases from J, leaving 13 bases between. The V gene's germline CDR1 is MNHNS and CDR2 SASEGT. The CDR3 has 13 amino acids. Study conclusions and caveats: Booster samples showed a return of most primary-vaccination clones (approximately 95% CD4, about 85% CD8). Researchers cautioned that FACS-sorted repertoires could harbor abundant clonotypes contaminating from the bulk population.

The chain combines TRBV6-1 with TRBJ1-2; D is uncertain. This clonotype was obtained from a man between 18 and 29 years old who received the YFV17D yellow fever vaccine. This specimen was PBMCs, taken on the day of the first yellow fever vaccination. Here the CDR3 reads CASSATDAPGYTF. The CDR3 nucleotides read TGTGCCAGCAGTGCAACAGATGCCCCTGGCTACACCTTC.